Following are 26 T cell receptor beta chains from one sample sequenced in a study of blood T cell repertoires in COVID-19. The table came from immunoSEQ multiplex PCR; TCRdb's copy has only in-frame clones and leaves some out. The sample contains about 200,000 clones, 85% to 95% of which appear only once. The material sequenced was peripheral blood. The receptors originated from a man aged 30 to 45 with COVID-19, enrolled during active disease.

V is TRBV7-3 and J is TRBJ1-2; 8 positions agree with TRBD1. This CDR3 region has 14 residues. The trim removed 2 bases at V and 4 bases at J, leaving 3 bases unmatched. CDR1 SGHTA and CDR2 FQGTGA come from the germline V gene. The CDR3 loop reads CASSLGQGPYGYTF. The CDR3 DNA sequence: TGTGCCAGCAGCTTAGGACAGGGCCCCTATGGCTACACCTTC.

The chain has TRBV15 and TRBJ1-3; maybe TRBD1 (6 bases). Germline CDR1 reads LNHNV; CDR2 reads YYDKDF (reference sequence). This CDR3 spans 14 amino acids. V was clipped by 1 base and J by 4 bases, with 8 bases between them. The DNA of the CDR3 is TGTGCCACCAGCAGAGCGGGGGGCGGAAACACCATATATTTT. Protein product: CATSRAGGGNTIYF.

V is TRBV29-1 and J is TRBJ1-1; 11 bases agree with TRBD1. Trimming cost V 7 bases and J 5 bases; bases outside gene matches: 15. This CDR3 is 16 amino acids long. Germline V gene lookup returns CDR1 SQVTM and CDR2 ANQGSEA. In DNA, the CDR3 is TGCAGCGCTGGGTATGGACAGGGGGCTATGGGGACTGAAGCTTTCTTT. As protein: CSAGYGQGAMGTEAFF.

The chain's CDR3 is CASSRTGAVGNEQFF. As DNA, the CDR3 is TGTGCCAGTAGTAGAACAGGGGCGGTTGGCAATGAGCAGTTCTTC. V and J are TRBV19 and TRBJ2-1; TRBD1 matches 7 bases. Per the germline V gene, CDR1 is LNHDA and CDR2 is SQIVND (reference sequence). This CDR3 is 15 amino acids long. V was clipped by 4 bases and J by 6 bases; unmatched bases: 9.

The chain is built from TRBV6-6 and TRBJ1-1; possibly TRBD1 for D (6 bases). The V end was cut by 2 bases, the J end by 6 bases, with 10 bases between. CDR1 is MNHNY, CDR2 SVGAGI, per germline (reference sequence). The CDR3 sequence is 13 residues long. CDR3 bases: TGTGCCAGCAGTTACACAGGGTCCCCTGAAGCTTTCTTT. This gives the protein CASSYTGSPEAFF.

A few counts support this clone. The chain is built from TRBV25-1 and TRBJ1-2; weak D call: TRBD1 (6 bases). The CDR3 totals 12 residues. The germline gives CDR1 MGHDK, CDR2 SYGVNS. Trimming removed 3 bases at V and 7 bases at J, with 9 bases between. The CDR3 nucleotides are TGTGCCAGCAGTGAGCACAGGGTTGGCTACACCTTC. Translated: CASSEHRVGYTF.

This clone was seen only once. This sequence joins TRBV10-3 and TRBJ2-2; possibly TRBD2 for D (5 bases). The CDR3 is made up of 16 amino acids. Germline assignment: CDR1 ENHRY and CDR2 SYGVKD. V was shortened by 3 bases and J by 0 bases, with 11 bases between the two germline ends. CDR3 bases: TGTGCCATCAGTGATCGGCAGACTACGAACACCGGGGAGCTGTTTTTT. Its protein is CAISDRQTTNTGELFF.

The chain combines TRBV5-1 with TRBJ1-1; 8 positions match TRBD1. The germline gives CDR1 SGHRS, CDR2 YFSETQ. The CDR3 totals 13 residues. J lost 5 bases, V lost 4 bases, and 4 bases had no gene match. For the CDR3, the DNA is TGCGCCAGCAGCCCCCAGGGGGCAACTGAAGCTTTCTTT. It yields the protein CASSPQGATEAFF.

V and J are TRBV5-1 and TRBJ2-7; no reliable D call. Deletions cut 0 bases from V and 5 bases from J, with 12 bases between. This CDR3 contains 14 residues. CDR1 SGHRS and CDR2 YFSETQ come from the germline V gene. The CDR3 sequence: CASSLGLPVHEQYF. DNA for the CDR3: TGCGCCAGCAGCTTGGGTCTACCCGTACACGAGCAGTACTTC.

The genes are TRBV19 and TRBJ1-3; no definite D call. CDR3 length: 14 amino acids. The V gene's germline CDR1 is LNHDA and CDR2 SQIVND (reference sequence). V lost 7 bases to trimming and J lost 0 bases, with 10 bases between them. The CDR3 spells CASTPRGSGNTIYF. The CDR3 DNA sequence: TGTGCCAGTACCCCCCGCGGCTCTGGAAACACCATATATTTT.

This sequence joins TRBV5-1 and TRBJ1-1; D gene uncertain. The CDR3 is 14 amino acids. Germline V gene lookup returns CDR1 SGHRS and CDR2 YFSETQ. V was shortened by 0 bases and J by 3 bases, with 9 bases between the two germline ends. CDR3 amino acids: CASSLDPTDTEAFF. In nucleotides, the CDR3 is TGCGCCAGCAGCTTGGATCCCACGGACACTGAAGCTTTCTTT. The variable domain in full, with the rest retrieved from reference TRBV5-1 and TRBJ1-1, is KAGVTQTPRYLIKTRGQQVTLSCSPISGHRSVSWYQQTPGQGLQFLFEYFSETQRNKGNFPGRFSGRQFSNSRSEMNVSTLELGDSALYLCASSLDPTDTEAFFGQGTRLTVV.

V gene TRBV7-9 combines with J gene TRBJ1-6; 7 bases line up with TRBD1. The V segment lost 5 bases and the J segment 6 bases; nucleotides outside the gene matches: 10. The CDR3 consists of 16 residues. Germline V gives CDR1 SEHNR, CDR2 FQNEAQ (reference sequence). The CDR3 reads CASSVLPGQLNSPLHF. The CDR3, as DNA: TGTGCCAGCAGCGTATTACCGGGACAGCTTAATTCACCCCTCCACTTT.

The genes are TRBV9 and TRBJ1-6, with D unresolved. V lost 0 bases and J 10 bases, leaving 14 bases between the germline ends. Germline CDR1 reads SGDLS; CDR2 reads YYNGEE. CDR3 length equals 15 residues. This CDR3 is CASSVDPVRESPLHF. The CDR3 DNA reads as TGTGCCAGCAGCGTAGATCCCGTCCGGGAGTCACCCCTCCACTTT.

The J gene is TRBJ2-3, the V gene TRBV6-4, with 12 bases aligning to TRBD2. Germline lookup yields CDR1 MRHNA and CDR2 SNTAGT. With 6 bases clipped from V and 2 bases from J, the junction kept 9 bases outside the gene matches. This CDR3 is 17 amino acids long. The CDR3 nucleotides are TGTGCCAGCAGCCTTAGACTAGCGGGGGTGCACACAGATACGCAGTATTTT. Translated: CASSLRLAGVHTDTQYF.

This sequence joins TRBV30 and TRBJ2-5; D gene ambiguous. Germline V gene lookup returns CDR1 GTSNPN and CDR2 SVGIG (reference sequence). The CDR3 contains 10 residues. The V and J ends lost 2 bases and 9 bases respectively, with 7 bases between them. CDR3 bases: TGTGCCTGGAGTCGAGTGTCCCAGTACTTC. This codes for CAWSRVSQYF. The whole variable domain, filled in from reference TRBV30 and TRBJ2-5, reads SQTIHQWPATLVQPVGSPLSLECTVEGTSNPNLYWYRQAAGRGLQLLFYSVGIGQISSEVPQNLSASRPQDRQFILSSKKLLLSDSGFYLCAWSRVSQYFGPGTRLLVL.

This chain uses TRBV7-9 with TRBJ1-4; unclear D gene. CDR1 SEHNR and CDR2 FQNEAQ come from the germline V gene (reference sequence). Trimming pared 4 bases from V and 4 bases from J, leaving 16 bases between. The CDR3 consists of 16 residues. In nucleotides, the CDR3 is TGTGCCAGCAGCTCCGCCGGAGGGCCCGTTAATGAAAAACTGTTTTTT. It translates to CASSSAGGPVNEKLFF.

The CDR3 coding sequence is TGTGCCAGCAGAAGCGGCCAGTACACTGAAGCTTTCTTT. Residues: CASRSGQYTEAFF. The chain recombines TRBV6-6 with TRBJ1-1; D gene uncertain. The CDR3 runs 13 residues. Germline CDR1 reads MNHNY; CDR2 reads SVGAGI (reference sequence). Between the trimmed V and J ends, which lost 6 bases and 3 bases, there was a span of 11 bases.

The gene calls are TRBV6-1 and TRBJ1-2; TRBD1 matches at 7 bases. V lost 1 base to trimming and J lost 9 bases; unmatched junction nucleotides: 5. The germline V gene encodes CDR1 MNHNS and CDR2 SASEGT. The CDR3 covers 13 residues. DNA for the CDR3: TGTGCCAGCAGTGAAGGACAGGGCAGTAGCTACACCTTC. Its translation is CASSEGQGSSYTF.

The rearrangement uses TRBV2 and TRBJ1-5, with a weak D call TRBD1 (6 bases). The germline V gene encodes CDR1 SNHLY and CDR2 FYNNEI. The CDR3 length is 14 residues. Trimming pared 6 bases from V and 4 bases from J, leaving 13 bases between. CDR3 DNA: TGTGCCAGCAGCCCGGGACACTGGAATCAGCCCCAGCATTTT. It yields the protein CASSPGHWNQPQHF.

This chain joins TRBV10-3 and TRBJ1-1; D unclear. Germline V gives CDR1 ENHRY, CDR2 SYGVKD. The CDR3 sequence is 11 residues long. V was cut by 2 bases and J by 10 bases, with 8 bases left in between. In DNA, the CDR3 is TGTGCCATCAGTGAGGAGGGTCCAGCTTTCTTT. As protein: CAISEEGPAFF.

This chain joins TRBV11-2 and TRBJ2-7, with D possibly matching TRBD1 (6 bases). The CDR3 is made up of 14 amino acids. V was trimmed by 5 bases and J by 2 bases, leaving 13 bases between them. The germline gives CDR1 SGHAT, CDR2 FQNNGV. The CDR3 protein is CASSLIRGTYEQYF. The DNA for the CDR3 is TGTGCCAGCAGCCTAATTAGGGGGACCTACGAGCAGTACTTC.

The rearrangement uses TRBV27 and TRBJ2-7; a weak D match, TRBD2 (6 bases). Trimming pared 7 bases from V and 3 bases from J, leaving 13 bases between. The CDR3 runs 13 residues. CDR1 and CDR2 (germline): MNHEY, SMNVEV (reference sequence). CDR3 sequence: CASNPVGGYEQYF. The CDR3 coding sequence is TGTGCCAGCAACCCGGTCGGGGGCTACGAGCAGTACTTC.

The chain joins TRBV3-1 (or the pseudogene TRBV3-2) to TRBJ2-7; D not resolved. The germline V gene encodes CDR1 LGHDT and CDR2 YNNKEL (reference sequence). The ends were cut back, 3 bases at V and 5 bases at J, with 11 bases in the middle. The CDR3 contains 13 residues. Here the CDR3 reads CASSHRRWHEQYF. The CDR3 DNA sequence: TGTGCCAGCAGCCATCGGAGATGGCACGAGCAGTACTTC.

The chain carries TRBV5-1 and TRBJ1-4; the D gene is possibly TRBD1 (6 bases). CDR1 SGHRS and CDR2 YFSETQ come from the germline V gene. Trimming left V 0 bases short and J 4 bases short, with 16 bases between. The CDR3 is 17 residues long. CDR3 in DNA: TGCGCCAGCAGCTTGGTGTCAGGGGTTGGCCTTAATGAAAAACTGTTTTTT. This codes for CASSLVSGVGLNEKLFF.

The J gene is TRBJ2-7, the V gene TRBV11-2, with TRBD2 identical over 12 bases. J gave up 4 bases and V 2 bases, and 6 bases lay outside the gene matches. The germline V gene has CDR1 SGHAT and CDR2 FQNNGV. There are 16 residues in the CDR3. The CDR3 DNA reads TGTGCCAGCAGCTTAACTCTAGCGGGGGGGCGATACGAGCAGTACTTC. This codes for CASSLTLAGGRYEQYF. The complete variable domain, with remaining parts taken from reference TRBV11-2 and TRBJ2-7, reads EAGVAQSPRYKIIEKRQSVAFWCNPISGHATLYWYQQILGQGPKLLIQFQNNGVVDDSQLPKDRFSAERLKGVDSTLKIQPAKLEDSAVYLCASSLTLAGGRYEQYFGPGTRLTVT.

This chain joins TRBV9 and TRBJ2-2; maybe TRBD1 (6 bases). The V and J ends lost 3 bases and 6 bases respectively, with 12 bases between them. This CDR3 has 14 residues. Germline V CDR1 and CDR2: SGDLS, YYNGEE. CDR3 sequence: CASSATGTPGELFF. For the CDR3, the DNA is TGTGCCAGCAGCGCCACCGGGACACCCGGGGAGCTGTTTTTT.